This section outlines one T cell receptor (beta chain) sequence together with its context. What antigen it recognizes has not been identified. There are no base qualities to consult, and no much larger clone falls within one base. This specimen belongs to a study of T-cell memory formation after mild COVID-19 (dated by TCRdb to about 2021). Background on the whole study: TCR sequence clusters from the two donors were found to be largely donor specific. Longitudinal TCRalpha and TCRbeta repertoire sequencing tracked T-cell clones expanding and contracting after mild COVID-19 in a couple of donors. Two young, previously healthy adult volunteers made up the cohort, one male and one female.

The research as a whole found: Some responding clones were detected in pre-infection memory, suggesting pre-existing cross-reactive memory T cells joined the SARS-CoV-2 response. Contracting CD4+ clones were found mainly in CM and EM memory subsets, while CD8+ clones were enriched in EMRA. Clones that contracted from day 15 to 85 showed balanced CD4/CD8 phenotypes, whereas a second wave of clones that expanded from day 15 to 37 leaned towards CD4+. Whether the second-wave clones peaking on day 37 were SARS-CoV-2 specific was not confirmed. The study covered only two mild cases, and larger cohorts including severe cases with pre-infection samples were considered necessary.

The sequencer was an Illumina NovaSeq 6000. Using 5'RACE with constant-segment primers, TCRalpha and TCRbeta cDNA libraries were constructed, with sample barcodes and unique molecular identifiers added in the process. Trizol reagent was used to extract RNA from every sample. The libraries were amplified in two PCR steps, and the second step added a second sample barcode and Illumina TruSeq adapters. Sequencing of libraries was performed on an Illumina NovaSeq with 2 x 150 bp paired-end reads. As for the authors' bioinformatics: The reads were demultiplexed and collapsed into UMI-guided consensus sequences using migec v1.2.7. Using mixcr v2.1.11, UMI consensuses were aligned to TRA and TRB V and J templates and then assembled into clonotypes. A clonotype was counted as expanded or contracted only if both edgeR and NoisET called the change significant, with noise models trained on biological replicates. For edgeR calls, the cutoffs were a false discovery rate-adjusted p below 0.01 and a log2 fold-change threshold of 1. As an exploratory analysis of dynamics, max-normalized trajectories of the 1000 most abundant clonotypes were examined by PCA with hierarchical clustering. Each responding clone was given a CD4 or CD8 phenotype based on the CD4+ and CD8+ repertoires, which had been sequenced separately. TCRdb took the public reads, trimmed them with fastp at Q25, ran MiXCR for clone calling and kept in-frame beta chains. Identical CDR3 proteins give one entry, which carries the most common genes and DNA. The V and J calls shown here were made by TCRdb, not taken from the authors' results. Within this sample are about 390,000 distinct CDR3 sequences, with around a sixth of them counted one time only. Around a fifth of the sample lies in the top ten.

Ficoll-Paque density gradient centrifugation was the method used to isolate PBMCs. The sample comprised PBMCs or a T cell subset sorted from them (not recorded which). This receptor was identified in a man in his late teens or twenties who had mild COVID-19 (a few samples of this study predate the infection). The sample titles of this study are shuffled in the database, so cell type and time point are left out; the donor was told from shared clones.

The CDR3 region reads CASSRLGANEKLFF. The DNA reads as follows: TGTGCCAGCAGCCGTCTCGGGGCTAATGAAAAACTGTTTTTT. The chain couples TRBV12-3 or TRBV12-4 to TRBJ1-4; the D gene is not confidently resolved. From the cysteine up to the phenylalanine, the CDR3 has a length of 14 residues. Solely the CDR3 DNA is kept, with 42 bases framed from the first base. V loses 6 bases of germline sequence and J loses 3 bases, and the interval between the two ends is 11 bases.